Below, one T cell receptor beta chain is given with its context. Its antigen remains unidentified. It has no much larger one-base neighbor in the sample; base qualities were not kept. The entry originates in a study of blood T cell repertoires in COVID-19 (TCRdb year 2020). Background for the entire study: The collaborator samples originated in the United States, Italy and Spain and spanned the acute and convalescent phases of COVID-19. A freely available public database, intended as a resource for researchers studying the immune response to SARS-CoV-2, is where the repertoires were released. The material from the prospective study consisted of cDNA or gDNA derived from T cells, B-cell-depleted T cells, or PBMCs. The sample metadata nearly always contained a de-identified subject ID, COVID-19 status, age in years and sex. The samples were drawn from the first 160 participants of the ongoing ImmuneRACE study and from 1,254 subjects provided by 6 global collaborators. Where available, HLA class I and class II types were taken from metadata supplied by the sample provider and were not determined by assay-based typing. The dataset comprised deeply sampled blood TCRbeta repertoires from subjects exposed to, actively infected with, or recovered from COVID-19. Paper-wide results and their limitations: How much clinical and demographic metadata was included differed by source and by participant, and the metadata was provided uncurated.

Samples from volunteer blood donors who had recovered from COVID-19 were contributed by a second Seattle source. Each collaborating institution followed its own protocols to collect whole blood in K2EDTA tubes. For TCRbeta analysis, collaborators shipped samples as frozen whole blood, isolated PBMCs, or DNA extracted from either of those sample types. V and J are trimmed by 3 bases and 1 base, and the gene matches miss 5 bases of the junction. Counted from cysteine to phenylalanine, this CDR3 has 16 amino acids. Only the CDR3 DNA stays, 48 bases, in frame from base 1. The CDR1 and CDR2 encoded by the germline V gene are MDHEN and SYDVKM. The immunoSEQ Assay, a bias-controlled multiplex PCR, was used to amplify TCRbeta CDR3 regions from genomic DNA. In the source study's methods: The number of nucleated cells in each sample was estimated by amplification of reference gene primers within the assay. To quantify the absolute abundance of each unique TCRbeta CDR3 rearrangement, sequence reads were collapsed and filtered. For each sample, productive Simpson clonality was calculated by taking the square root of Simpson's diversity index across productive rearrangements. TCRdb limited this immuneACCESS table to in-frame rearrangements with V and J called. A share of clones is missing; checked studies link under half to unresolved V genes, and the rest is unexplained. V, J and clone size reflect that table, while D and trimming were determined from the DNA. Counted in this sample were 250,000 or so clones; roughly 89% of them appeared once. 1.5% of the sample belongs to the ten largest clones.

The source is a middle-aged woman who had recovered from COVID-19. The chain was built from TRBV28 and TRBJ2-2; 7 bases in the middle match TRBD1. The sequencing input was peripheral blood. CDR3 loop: CASSFMGQLNTGELFF. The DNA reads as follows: TGTGCCAGCAGTTTTATGGGACAGTTGAACACCGGGGAGCTGTTTTTT.